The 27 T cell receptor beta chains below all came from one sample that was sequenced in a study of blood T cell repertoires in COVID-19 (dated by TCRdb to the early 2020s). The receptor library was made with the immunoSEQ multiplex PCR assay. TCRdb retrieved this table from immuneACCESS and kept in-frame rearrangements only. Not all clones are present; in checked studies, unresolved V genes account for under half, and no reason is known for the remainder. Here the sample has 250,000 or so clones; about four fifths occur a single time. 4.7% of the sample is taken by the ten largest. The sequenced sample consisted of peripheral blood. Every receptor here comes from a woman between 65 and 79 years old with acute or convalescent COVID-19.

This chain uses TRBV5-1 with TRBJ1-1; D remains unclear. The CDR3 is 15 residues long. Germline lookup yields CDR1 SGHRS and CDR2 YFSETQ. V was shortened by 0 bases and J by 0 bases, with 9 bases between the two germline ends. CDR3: CASSLASRMNTEAFF. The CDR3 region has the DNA TGCGCCAGCAGCTTGGCCTCCAGGATGAACACTGAAGCTTTCTTT.

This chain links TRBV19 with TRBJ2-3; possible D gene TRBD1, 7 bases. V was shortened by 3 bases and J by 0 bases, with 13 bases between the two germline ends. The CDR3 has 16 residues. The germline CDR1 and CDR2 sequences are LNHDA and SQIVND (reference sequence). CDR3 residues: CASSILRDSSTDTQYF. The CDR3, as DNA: TGTGCCAGTAGTATTCTGCGGGACAGCAGCACAGATACGCAGTATTTT.

CDR3 bases: TGTGCCTCAGAGGAGGGCGCCGGGATCCCACCCCTCCACTTT. This translates into CASEEGAGIPPLHF. V is TRBV19 and J is TRBJ1-6; D not certain. Per germline, CDR1 LNHDA and CDR2 SQIVND (reference sequence). V was shortened by 11 bases and J by 11 bases, with 22 bases between the two germline ends. The CDR3 totals 14 residues.

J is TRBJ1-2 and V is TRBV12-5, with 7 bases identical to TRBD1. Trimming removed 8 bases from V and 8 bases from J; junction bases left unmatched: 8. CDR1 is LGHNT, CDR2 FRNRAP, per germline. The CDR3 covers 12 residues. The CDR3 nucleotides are TGTGCTAGTTCATACAGGGGAAGGGGCTACACCTTC. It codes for CASSYRGRGYTF.

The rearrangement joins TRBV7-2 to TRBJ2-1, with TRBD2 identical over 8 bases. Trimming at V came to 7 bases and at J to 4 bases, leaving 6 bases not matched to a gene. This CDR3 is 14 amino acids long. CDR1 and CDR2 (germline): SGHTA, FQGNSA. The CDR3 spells CASTSGGVYNEQFF. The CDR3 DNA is TGTGCCAGCACCTCGGGGGGGGTTTACAATGAGCAGTTCTTC.

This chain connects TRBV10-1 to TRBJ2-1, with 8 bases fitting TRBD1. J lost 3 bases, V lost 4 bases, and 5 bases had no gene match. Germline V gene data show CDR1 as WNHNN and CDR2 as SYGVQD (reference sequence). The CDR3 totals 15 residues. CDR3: CASSATGAIYNEQFF. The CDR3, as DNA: TGCGCCAGCAGTGCGACAGGGGCTATCTACAATGAGCAGTTCTTC.

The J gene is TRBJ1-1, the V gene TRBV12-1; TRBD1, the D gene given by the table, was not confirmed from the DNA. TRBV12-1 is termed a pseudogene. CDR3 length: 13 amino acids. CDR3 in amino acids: CASSWASNTEAFF. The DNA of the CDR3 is TGTGCCAGCAGCTGGGCCTCGAACACTGAAGCTTTCTTT.

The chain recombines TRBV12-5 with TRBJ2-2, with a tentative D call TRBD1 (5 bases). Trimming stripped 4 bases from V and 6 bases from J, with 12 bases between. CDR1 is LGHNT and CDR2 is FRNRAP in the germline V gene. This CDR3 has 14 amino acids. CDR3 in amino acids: CASGSQGPSGELFF. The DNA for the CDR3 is TGTGCTAGTGGTTCTCAGGGTCCGTCCGGGGAGCTGTTTTTT.

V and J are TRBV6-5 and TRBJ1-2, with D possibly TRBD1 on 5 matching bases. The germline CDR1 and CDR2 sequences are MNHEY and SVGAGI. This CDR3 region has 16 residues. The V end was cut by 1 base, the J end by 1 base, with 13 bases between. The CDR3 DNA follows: TGTGCCAGCAGTTACTACCAGGGACTTTTTAACTATGGCTACACCTTC. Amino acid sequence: CASSYYQGLFNYGYTF.

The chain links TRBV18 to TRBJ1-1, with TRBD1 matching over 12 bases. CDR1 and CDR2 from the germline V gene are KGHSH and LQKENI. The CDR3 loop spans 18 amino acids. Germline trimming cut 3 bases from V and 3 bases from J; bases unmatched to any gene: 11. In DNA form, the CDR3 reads TGTGCCAGCTCACCGCTTATCGGGACAGGGGGCGGAGACACTGAAGCTTTCTTT. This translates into CASSPLIGTGGGDTEAFF.

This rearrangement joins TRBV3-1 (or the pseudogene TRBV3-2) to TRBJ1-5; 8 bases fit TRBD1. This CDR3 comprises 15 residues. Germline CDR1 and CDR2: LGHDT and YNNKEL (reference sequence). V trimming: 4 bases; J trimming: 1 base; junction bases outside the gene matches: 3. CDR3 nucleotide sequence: TGTGCCAGCAGCCCGACAGGGGTGAGCAATCAGCCCCAGCATTTT. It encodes CASSPTGVSNQPQHF.

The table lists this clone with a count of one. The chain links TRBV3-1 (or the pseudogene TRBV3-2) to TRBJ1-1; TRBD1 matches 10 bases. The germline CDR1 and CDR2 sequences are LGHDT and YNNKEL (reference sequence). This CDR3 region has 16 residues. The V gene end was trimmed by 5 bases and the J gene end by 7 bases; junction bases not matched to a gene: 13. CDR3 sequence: CASSLRDRGILGEAFF. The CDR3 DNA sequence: TGTGCCAGCAGCTTACGGGACAGGGGTATTTTGGGTGAAGCTTTCTTT.

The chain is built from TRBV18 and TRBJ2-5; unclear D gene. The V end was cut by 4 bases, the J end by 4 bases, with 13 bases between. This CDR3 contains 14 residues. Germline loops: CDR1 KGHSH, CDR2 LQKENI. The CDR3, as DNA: TGTGCCAGCTCACTCGGCAGGCAGGCAGAGACCCAGTACTTC. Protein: CASSLGRQAETQYF. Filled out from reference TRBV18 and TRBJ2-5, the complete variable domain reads NAGVMQNPRHLVRRRGQEARLRCSPMKGHSHVYWYRQLPEEGLKFMVYLQKENIIDESGMPKERFSAEFPKEGPSILRIQQVVRGDSAAYFCASSLGRQAETQYFGPGTRLLVL.

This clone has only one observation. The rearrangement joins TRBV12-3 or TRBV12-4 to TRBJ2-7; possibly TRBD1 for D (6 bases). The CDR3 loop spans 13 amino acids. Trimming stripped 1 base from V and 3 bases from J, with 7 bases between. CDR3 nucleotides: TGTGCCAGCAGTTTAGGGACAGTCTACGAGCAGTACTTC. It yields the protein CASSLGTVYEQYF.

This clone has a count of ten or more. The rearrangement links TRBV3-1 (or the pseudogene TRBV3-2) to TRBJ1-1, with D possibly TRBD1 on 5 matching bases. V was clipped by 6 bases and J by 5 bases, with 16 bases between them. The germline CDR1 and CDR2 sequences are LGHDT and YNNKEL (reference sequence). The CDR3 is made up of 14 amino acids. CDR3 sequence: CASSQSGRTTEAFF. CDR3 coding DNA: TGTGCCAGCAGTCAATCCGGACGGACAACTGAAGCTTTCTTT.

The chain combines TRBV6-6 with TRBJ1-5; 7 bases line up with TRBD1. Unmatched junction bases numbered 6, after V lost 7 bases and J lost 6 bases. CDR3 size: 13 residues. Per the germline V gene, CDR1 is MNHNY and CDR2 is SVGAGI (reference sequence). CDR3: CASTDREPQPQHF. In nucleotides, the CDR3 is TGTGCCAGCACTGACAGGGAACCTCAGCCCCAGCATTTT.

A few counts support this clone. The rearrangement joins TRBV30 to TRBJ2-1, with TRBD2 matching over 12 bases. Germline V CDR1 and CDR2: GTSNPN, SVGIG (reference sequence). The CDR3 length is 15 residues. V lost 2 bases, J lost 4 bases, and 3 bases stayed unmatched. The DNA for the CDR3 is TGTGCCTGGAGTCTCGGACTAGCGGGGTACAATGAGCAGTTCTTC. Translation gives CAWSLGLAGYNEQFF.

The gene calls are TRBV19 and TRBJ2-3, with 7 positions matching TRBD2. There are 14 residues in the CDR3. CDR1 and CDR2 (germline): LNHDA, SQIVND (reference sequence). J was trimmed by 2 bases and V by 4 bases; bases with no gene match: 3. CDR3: CASSTRDYTDTQYF. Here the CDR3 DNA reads TGTGCCAGTAGTACTAGGGACTACACAGATACGCAGTATTTT. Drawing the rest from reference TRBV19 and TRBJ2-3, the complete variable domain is DGGITQSPKYLFRKEGQNVTLSCEQNLNHDAMYWYRQDPGQGLRLIYYSQIVNDFQKGDIAEGYSVSREKKESFPLTVTSAQKNPTAFYLCASSTRDYTDTQYFGPGTRLTVL.

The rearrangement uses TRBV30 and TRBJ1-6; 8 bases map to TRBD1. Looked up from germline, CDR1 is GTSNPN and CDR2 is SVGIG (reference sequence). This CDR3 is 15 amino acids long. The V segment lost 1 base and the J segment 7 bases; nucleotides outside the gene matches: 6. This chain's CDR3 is CAWSAQGVVNSPLHF. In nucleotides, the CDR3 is TGTGCCTGGAGTGCACAGGGGGTCGTGAATTCACCCCTCCACTTT. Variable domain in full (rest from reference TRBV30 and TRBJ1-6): SQTIHQWPATLVQPVGSPLSLECTVEGTSNPNLYWYRQAAGRGLQLLFYSVGIGQISSEVPQNLSASRPQDRQFILSSKKLLLSDSGFYLCAWSAQGVVNSPLHFGNGTRLTVT.

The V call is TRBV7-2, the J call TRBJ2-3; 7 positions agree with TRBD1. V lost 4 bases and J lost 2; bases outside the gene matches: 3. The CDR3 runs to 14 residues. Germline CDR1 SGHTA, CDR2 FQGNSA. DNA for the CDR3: TGTGCCAGCAGCTCCGGGACAGCCACAGATACGCAGTATTTT. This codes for CASSSGTATDTQYF.

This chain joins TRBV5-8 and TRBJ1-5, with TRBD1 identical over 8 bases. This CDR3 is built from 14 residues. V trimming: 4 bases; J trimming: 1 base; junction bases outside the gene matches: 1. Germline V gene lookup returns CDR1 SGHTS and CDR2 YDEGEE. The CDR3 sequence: CASSQGASNQPQHF. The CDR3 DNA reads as TGTGCCAGCAGCCAGGGGGCGAGCAATCAGCCCCAGCATTTT.

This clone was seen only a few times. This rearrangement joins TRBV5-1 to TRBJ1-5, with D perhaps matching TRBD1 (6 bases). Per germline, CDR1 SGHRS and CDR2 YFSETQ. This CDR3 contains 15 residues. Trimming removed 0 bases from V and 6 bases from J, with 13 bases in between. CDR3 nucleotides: TGCGCCAGCAGCTTGGACGGGGGGCTGGGTCAGCCCCAGCATTTT. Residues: CASSLDGGLGQPQHF.

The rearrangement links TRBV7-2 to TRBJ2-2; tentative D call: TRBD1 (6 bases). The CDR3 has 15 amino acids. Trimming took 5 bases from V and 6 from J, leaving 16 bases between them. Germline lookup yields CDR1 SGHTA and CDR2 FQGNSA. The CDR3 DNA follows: TGTGCCAGCAGCACACGACCACAGGGTCCCGGGGAGCTGTTTTTT. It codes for CASSTRPQGPGELFF.

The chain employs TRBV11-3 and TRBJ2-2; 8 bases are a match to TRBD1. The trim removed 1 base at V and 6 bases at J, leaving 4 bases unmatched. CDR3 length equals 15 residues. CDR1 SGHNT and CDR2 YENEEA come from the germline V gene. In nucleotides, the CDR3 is TGTGCCAGCAGCTTAGGGACAGGGTTCTCCGGGGAGCTGTTTTTT. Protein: CASSLGTGFSGELFF.

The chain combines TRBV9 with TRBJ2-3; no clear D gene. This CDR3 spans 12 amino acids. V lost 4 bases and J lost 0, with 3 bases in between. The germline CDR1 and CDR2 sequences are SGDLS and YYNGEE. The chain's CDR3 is CASSISTDTQYF. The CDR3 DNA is TGTGCCAGCAGCATAAGCACAGATACGCAGTATTTT. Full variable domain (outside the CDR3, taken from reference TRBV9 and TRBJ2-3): DSGVTQTPKHLITATGQRVTLRCSPRSGDLSVYWYQQSLDQGLQFLIQYYNGEERAKGNILERFSAQQFPDLHSELNLSSLELGDSALYFCASSISTDTQYFGPGTRLTVL.

The CDR3 DNA sequence: TGTGCCAGCAGTTACCTGGGACAGGCTGCCACAGATACGCAGTATTTT. This translates into CASSYLGQAATDTQYF. The rearrangement uses TRBV6-2 or TRBV6-3 and TRBJ2-3; 8 bases align to TRBD1. Losses at the gene ends were 2 bases for V and 2 bases for J; bases not matched to a gene: 6. The CDR3 covers 16 residues. Germline values: CDR1 MNHEY, CDR2 SVGEGT.

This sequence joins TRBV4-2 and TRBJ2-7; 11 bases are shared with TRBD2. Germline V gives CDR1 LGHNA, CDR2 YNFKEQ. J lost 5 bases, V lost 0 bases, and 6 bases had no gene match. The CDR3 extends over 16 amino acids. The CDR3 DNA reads TGTGCCAGCAGCCAAGACGCACTAGCGGGGGTTAACGAGCAGTACTTC. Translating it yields CASSQDALAGVNEQYF.